The 30 T cell receptor beta chains below all came from one sample that was sequenced in a study of T cells in Graves' hyperthyroidism and ophthalmopathy. RNA transcripts gave rise to amplified TCR beta CDR3 regions. First-round RT-PCR targeting the TCR CDR3 was performed with the HTBI primer set. TCRdb fed the multiplex PCR reads into MiXCR, producing one record per CDR3 protein. Altogether a few hundred thousand distinct CDR3 sequences are present, about 20% being singletons, with the ten largest covering approximately 25%. Sequenced material: blood. These receptors were taken from a man younger than 35 with Graves' hyperthyroidism.

In DNA form, the CDR3 reads TGTGCCAGCAGCCTCGGCCCGAGGCGAGGCTACACCTTC. It translates to CASSLGPRRGYTF. This sequence joins TRBV7-2 and TRBJ1-2; D call uncertain. Germline values: CDR1 SGHTA, CDR2 FQGNSA. V lost 5 bases, J lost 8 bases, and 15 bases lay in between. This CDR3 has 13 amino acids.

V gene TRBV12-3 or TRBV12-4 combines with J gene TRBJ2-2; the match to TRBD2 covers 10 bases. The CDR3 length is 16 residues. V trimming: 5 bases; J trimming: 0 bases; junction bases outside the gene matches: 3. The CDR3 loop is CASSTTSGTNTGELFF. In DNA form, the CDR3 reads TGTGCCAGCAGTACAACTAGCGGGACGAACACCGGGGAGCTGTTTTTT.

The CDR3 coding sequence is TGTGCCAGCAGCTTATCCGGAAAAGGCTATGGCTACACCTTC. Its protein is CASSLSGKGYGYTF. The chain combines TRBV7-8 with TRBJ1-2; no clear D gene. Per germline, CDR1 SGHVS and CDR2 FQNEAQ. There are 14 residues in the CDR3. Trimming shortened V by 2 bases and J by 4 bases, and 11 bases separated the two germline ends.

Turning to this clonotype: This may arise from a read error, as a much more abundant clone is one base away. The V gene is TRBV13, the J gene TRBJ1-3; tentatively, D is TRBD1 (5 bases). With 5 bases removed from V and 7 bases from J, the gap between germline ends came to 21 bases. CDR1 and CDR2 (germline): PRHDT, FYEKMQ (reference sequence). This CDR3 comprises 16 residues. This CDR3 reads CASSLLSDGAVNTIYF. DNA for the CDR3: TGTGCCAGCAGCCTACTGTCGGACGGGGCAGTGAACACCATATATTTT.

The chain joins TRBV19 to TRBJ2-5; TRBD2 is a possible D gene (6 bases). The CDR3 sequence is 15 residues long. The germline CDR1 and CDR2 sequences are LNHDA and SQIVND (reference sequence). With 0 bases removed from V and 4 bases from J, the gap between germline ends came to 12 bases. The CDR3 sequence is CASSIERGWGETQYF. For the CDR3, the DNA is TGTGCCAGTAGTATAGAGCGGGGATGGGGAGAGACCCAGTACTTC.

The chain carries TRBV6-1 and TRBJ1-2, with D perhaps TRBD1 (5 bases). Germline V gives CDR1 MNHNS, CDR2 SASEGT. V lost 2 bases to trimming and J lost 3 bases, with 16 bases between them. CDR3 length equals 16 residues. The CDR3 sequence is CASSEISEEGHYGYTF. The CDR3 DNA reads as TGTGCCAGCAGTGAAATCTCGGAGGAGGGGCACTATGGCTACACCTTC.

The gene calls are TRBV7-3 and TRBJ2-7; D is undetermined. Trimming removed 5 bases from V and 2 bases from J, with 16 bases in between. The CDR3 spans 15 residues. CDR1 is SGHTA and CDR2 is FQGTGA in the germline V gene. For the CDR3, the DNA is TGTGCCAGCAGCCTCTGGGCGGCTGAGACCTACGAGCAGTACTTC. This codes for CASSLWAAETYEQYF.

Notes on this clonotype: This could be a read error, since a much larger clone is one nucleotide away. This rearrangement joins TRBV2 to TRBJ1-6; D is perhaps TRBD1 (5 bases). The CDR3 sequence is 13 residues long. Trimming took off 0 bases at V and 14 bases at J, with 11 bases between the two ends. Germline V gene sequence: CDR1 SNHLY, CDR2 FYNNEI. Here the CDR3 DNA reads TGTGCCAGCAGTGAAGCGGGGGGGAGGGCCCTCCACTTT. As protein: CASSEAGGRALHF.

Many counts were recorded for this clonotype. The chain is built from TRBV28 and TRBJ1-2; tentative D call: TRBD1 (6 bases). The length of the CDR3 is 13 residues. The germline V gene has CDR1 MDHEN and CDR2 SYDVKM. The V and J ends lost 5 bases and 8 bases respectively, with 15 bases between them. The CDR3 DNA reads TGTGCCAGCAGTGCCACAGGGCCTAGGGGCTACACCTTC. It yields the protein CASSATGPRGYTF.

The genes are TRBV7-8 and TRBJ2-7, with TRBD1 matching 7 bases. CDR1 and CDR2 from the germline V gene are SGHVS and FQNEAQ. There are 14 residues in the CDR3. J gave up 4 bases and V 5 bases, and 8 bases lay outside the gene matches. CDR3 loop: CASSPPDRLYEQYF. In nucleotides, the CDR3 is TGTGCCAGCAGCCCCCCGGACAGGCTTTACGAGCAGTACTTC.

There are many counts of this clonotype. This sequence joins TRBV5-1 and TRBJ1-1; tentative D call: TRBD1 (5 bases). CDR1 is SGHRS and CDR2 is YFSETQ in the germline V gene. The CDR3 is 12 amino acids. The V and J ends lost 0 bases and 7 bases respectively, with 7 bases between them. CDR3 sequence reads: CASSLEGFEAFF. The CDR3 bases are TGCGCCAGCAGCTTGGAGGGGTTTGAAGCTTTCTTT.

This clonotype has at least ten counts. The chain couples TRBV28 to TRBJ2-2; D is perhaps TRBD1 (6 bases). CDR1 is MDHEN and CDR2 is SYDVKM in the germline V gene. The CDR3 extends over 16 amino acids. Trimming shortened V by 7 bases and J by 5 bases, and 20 bases separated the two germline ends. CDR3 DNA: TGTGCCAGCATAGGGGTCGGCAGGGGTAGAACCGGGGAGCTGTTTTTT. Protein product: CASIGVGRGRTGELFF.

This clonotype was seen only a few times. The chain joins TRBV28 to TRBJ1-1, with 7 nucleotides matching TRBD1. This CDR3 is 12 amino acids long. CDR1 is MDHEN, CDR2 SYDVKM, per germline. V trimming: 7 bases; J trimming: 12 bases; junction bases outside the gene matches: 11. The CDR3 nucleotides are TGTGCCAGCATACGACAGGGCGAAGGGTCTTTCTTT. This sequence encodes CASIRQGEGSFF.

This clonotype appeared many times. The chain recombines TRBV27 with TRBJ1-1; D gene ambiguous. Trimming pared 5 bases from V and 5 bases from J, leaving 12 bases between. The CDR3 length is 13 residues. The germline gives CDR1 MNHEY, CDR2 SMNVEV (reference sequence). Here the CDR3 reads CASSLWWGTEAFF. The DNA of the CDR3 is TGTGCCAGCAGTCTGTGGTGGGGAACTGAAGCTTTCTTT.

This clonotype came up many times. The J gene is TRBJ1-5, the V gene TRBV20-1; D remains unclear. The CDR3 is made up of 13 amino acids. CDR1 and CDR2 (germline): DFQATT, SNEGSKA (reference sequence). Trimming removed 1 base at V and 0 bases at J, with 4 bases between. In DNA form, the CDR3 reads TGCAGTGCTAGAGTTTATAGCAATCAGCCCCAGCATTTT. It specifies CSARVYSNQPQHF.

This clonotype occurred many times. The CDR3 protein is CATRGIWETQYF. The CDR3 coding sequence is TGTGCCACCAGAGGGATCTGGGAGACCCAGTACTTC. V usage is TRBV28 and J usage is TRBJ2-5; D perhaps matches TRBD2 (5 bases). V gave up 10 bases and J gave up 5 bases, with 14 bases separating them. Germline values: CDR1 MDHEN, CDR2 SYDVKM. The CDR3 length is 12 residues.

This clonotype came up many times. V and J are TRBV2 and TRBJ1-1; 9 nucleotides agree with TRBD1. With V trimmed by 3 bases and J by 5 bases, 7 bases remained unmatched. This CDR3 has 15 residues. Germline values: CDR1 SNHLY, CDR2 FYNNEI. The CDR3 DNA is TGTGCCAGCAGTGATAGGGGACAGGGTTCTACTGAAGCTTTCTTT. It specifies CASSDRGQGSTEAFF.

This clonotype has ten or more counts. The chain carries TRBV6-1 and TRBJ1-5, with 11 bases fitting TRBD1. The V gene end was trimmed by 6 bases and the J gene end by 10 bases; junction bases not matched to a gene: 5. This CDR3 comprises 13 residues. CDR1 is MNHNS, CDR2 SASEGT, per germline. The CDR3, as DNA: TGTGCCAGCAGGGGGACAGGGGGTCGCCCCCAGCATTTT. Amino acids: CASRGTGGRPQHF.

On this clonotype: A clone one base away is much larger, so this may be a read error. This sequence joins TRBV11-2 and TRBJ2-7; D may correspond to TRBD1 or TRBD2 (5 bases each). The V end was cut by 3 bases, the J end by 2 bases, with 14 bases between. Germline V gives CDR1 SGHAT, CDR2 FQNNGV. The CDR3 has 15 amino acids. The CDR3 sequence is CASSLWLPGPYEQYV. In DNA form, the CDR3 reads TGTGCCAGCAGCTTGTGGCTTCCGGGGCCCTACGAGCAGTACGTC.

This clonotype occurred many times. CDR3 region: CASGDSPYEQYF. The DNA for the CDR3 is TGTGCCAGCGGGGACAGTCCCTACGAGCAGTACTTC. The rearrangement joins TRBV27 to TRBJ2-7; 7 nucleotides line up with TRBD1. CDR1 MNHEY and CDR2 SMNVEV come from the germline V gene (reference sequence). The V and J ends lost 8 bases and 2 bases, in that order; junction bases with no gene match: 3. The CDR3 consists of 12 residues.

This clonotype was seen ten or more times. The chain carries TRBV27 and TRBJ1-1, with D unresolved. Trimming pared 6 bases from V and 5 bases from J, leaving 16 bases between. Germline CDR1 and CDR2: MNHEY and SMNVEV (reference sequence). The CDR3 length is 14 residues. The CDR3 coding sequence is TGTGCCAGCAGACCGGGTCAAGGTTTGACTGAAGCTTTCTTT. This sequence encodes CASRPGQGLTEAFF.

This clonotype appeared many times. The rearrangement uses TRBV24-1 and TRBJ1-5; 9 nucleotides line up with TRBD1. Germline CDR1 KGHDR, CDR2 SFDVKD. There are 14 residues in the CDR3. Trimming took 7 bases from V and 4 from J; bases not matched to a gene: 4. The CDR3 DNA reads as TGTGCCACCAGGGGGACAGGGATGAATCAGCCCCAGCATTTT. Amino acids: CATRGTGMNQPQHF.

This clonotype was counted at least ten times. The rearrangement uses TRBV6-1 and TRBJ2-4, with TRBD2 identical over 8 bases. The CDR3 sequence is 15 residues long. The V segment lost 5 bases and the J segment 8 bases; nucleotides outside the gene matches: 11. Germline CDR1 is MNHNS and CDR2 is SASEGT. DNA for the CDR3: TGTGCCAGCAGTCCCGGGAGGGGGGGAAGGGACATTCAGTACTTC. Protein: CASSPGRGGRDIQYF.

In this sample, this clonotype turned up many times. The chain combines TRBV20-1 with TRBJ1-3, with a possible D match to TRBD1 (5 bases). CDR3 size: 13 residues. Germline lookup yields CDR1 DFQATT and CDR2 SNEGSKA (reference sequence). Trimming left V 1 base short and J 6 bases short, with 10 bases between. CDR3 nucleotide sequence: TGCAGTGCTAGAGTCCAGGGTCCAAACACCATATATTTT. It codes for CSARVQGPNTIYF.

There are a few counts of this clonotype. The CDR3 loop is CASSIQGAKNIQYF. CDR3 in DNA: TGTGCCAGCAGCATCCAGGGAGCCAAAAACATTCAGTACTTC. This rearrangement joins TRBV11-2 to TRBJ2-4; perhaps TRBD1 as D (5 bases). Germline V CDR1 and CDR2: SGHAT, FQNNGV. V was cut by 5 bases and J by 0 bases, with 8 bases left in between. This CDR3 is 14 amino acids long.

The rearrangement uses TRBV11-3 and TRBJ1-2; D call uncertain. The V gene lost 1 base and the J gene lost 4 bases, with 10 bases spanning the gap. The CDR3 loop spans 14 amino acids. CDR1 and CDR2 (germline): SGHNT, YENEEA. The CDR3 DNA sequence: TGTGCCAGCAGCTTAGGTCCTTCGGGCTATGGCTACACCTTC. It codes for CASSLGPSGYGYTF.

The chain links TRBV7-9 to TRBJ1-1, with 9 nucleotides matching TRBD1. Losses at the gene ends were 8 bases for V and 5 bases for J; bases not matched to a gene: 9. This CDR3 is built from 14 residues. The germline gives CDR1 SEHNR, CDR2 FQNEAQ (reference sequence). CDR3 nucleotide sequence: TGTGCCAGCTTCGGACAGGGGATATGGACTGAAGCTTTCTTT. Translation: CASFGQGIWTEAFF.

At least ten counts were recorded for this clonotype. The V call is TRBV19, the J call TRBJ2-2; D remains unclear. CDR1 is LNHDA, CDR2 SQIVND, per germline (reference sequence). The CDR3 is made up of 12 amino acids. Between the trimmed V and J ends, which lost 5 bases and 6 bases, there was a span of 7 bases. CDR3 sequence reads: CASSAGAGELFF. The CDR3 DNA follows: TGTGCCAGTAGTGCCGGTGCCGGGGAGCTGTTTTTT.

The chain carries TRBV6-1 and TRBJ1-1, with no clear D. Germline V gene lookup returns CDR1 MNHNS and CDR2 SASEGT. CDR3 length: 13 amino acids. The germline V and J ends were trimmed by 4 bases and 2 bases, with 8 bases remaining between them. As DNA, the CDR3 is TGTGCCAGCAGTGTTATAGGAAACACTGAAGCTTTCTTT. It yields the protein CASSVIGNTEAFF.

This clonotype has a single count. The CDR3 nucleotides read TGCGCCAGCAGCCTACCTGACAGAACTTATGGCTACACCTTC. This codes for CASSLPDRTYGYTF. The V and J genes are TRBV5-1 and TRBJ1-2; TRBD1 is a possible D gene (5 bases). The V and J ends lost 4 bases and 5 bases respectively, with 15 bases between them. The CDR3 consists of 14 residues. CDR1 and CDR2 (germline): SGHRS, YFSETQ.